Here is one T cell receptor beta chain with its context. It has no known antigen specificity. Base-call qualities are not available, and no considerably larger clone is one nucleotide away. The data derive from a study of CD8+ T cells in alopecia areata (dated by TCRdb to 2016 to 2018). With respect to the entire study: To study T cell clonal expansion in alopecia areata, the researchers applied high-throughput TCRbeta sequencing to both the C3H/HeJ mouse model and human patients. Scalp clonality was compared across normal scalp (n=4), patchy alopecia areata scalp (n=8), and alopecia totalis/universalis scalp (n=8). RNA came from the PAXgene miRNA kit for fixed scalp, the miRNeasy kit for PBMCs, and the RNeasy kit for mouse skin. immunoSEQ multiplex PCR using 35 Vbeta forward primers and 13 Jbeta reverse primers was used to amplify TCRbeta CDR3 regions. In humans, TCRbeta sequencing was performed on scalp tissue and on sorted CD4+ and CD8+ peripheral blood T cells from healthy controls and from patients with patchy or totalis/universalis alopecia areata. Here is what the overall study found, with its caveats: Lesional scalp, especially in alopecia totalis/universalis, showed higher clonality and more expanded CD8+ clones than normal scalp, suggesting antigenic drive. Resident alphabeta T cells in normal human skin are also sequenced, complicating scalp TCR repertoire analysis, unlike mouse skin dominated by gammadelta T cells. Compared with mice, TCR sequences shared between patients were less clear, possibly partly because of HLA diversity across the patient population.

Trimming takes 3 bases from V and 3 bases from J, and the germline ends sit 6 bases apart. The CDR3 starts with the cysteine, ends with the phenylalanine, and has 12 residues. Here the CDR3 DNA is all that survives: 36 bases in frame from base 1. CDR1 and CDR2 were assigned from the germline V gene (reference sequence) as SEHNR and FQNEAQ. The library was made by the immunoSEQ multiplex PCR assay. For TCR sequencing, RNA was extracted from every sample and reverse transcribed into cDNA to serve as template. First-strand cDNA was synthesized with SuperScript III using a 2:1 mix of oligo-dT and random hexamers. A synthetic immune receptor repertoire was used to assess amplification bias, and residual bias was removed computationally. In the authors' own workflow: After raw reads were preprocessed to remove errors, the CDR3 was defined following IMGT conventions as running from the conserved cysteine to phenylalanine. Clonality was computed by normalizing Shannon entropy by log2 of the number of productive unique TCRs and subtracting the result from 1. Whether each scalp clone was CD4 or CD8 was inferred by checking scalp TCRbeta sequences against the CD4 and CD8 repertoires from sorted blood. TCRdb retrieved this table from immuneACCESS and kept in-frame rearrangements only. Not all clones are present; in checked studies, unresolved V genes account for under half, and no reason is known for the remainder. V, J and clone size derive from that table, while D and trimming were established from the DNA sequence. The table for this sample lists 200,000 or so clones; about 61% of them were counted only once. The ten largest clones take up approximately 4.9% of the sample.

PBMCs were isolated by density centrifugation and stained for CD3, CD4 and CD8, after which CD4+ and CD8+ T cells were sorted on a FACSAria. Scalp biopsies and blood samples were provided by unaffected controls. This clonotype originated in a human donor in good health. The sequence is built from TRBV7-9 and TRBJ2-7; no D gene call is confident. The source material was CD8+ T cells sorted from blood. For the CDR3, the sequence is CASSFLRYEQYF. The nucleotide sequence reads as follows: TGTGCCAGCAGCTTCTTACGCTACGAGCAGTACTTC. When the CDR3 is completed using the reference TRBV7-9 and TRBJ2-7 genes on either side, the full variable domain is DTGVSQNPRHKITKRGQNVTFRCDPISEHNRLYWYRQTLGQGPEFLTYFQNEAQLEKSRLLSDRFSAERPKGSFSTLEIQRTEQGDSAMYLCASSFLRYEQYFGPGTRLTVT.